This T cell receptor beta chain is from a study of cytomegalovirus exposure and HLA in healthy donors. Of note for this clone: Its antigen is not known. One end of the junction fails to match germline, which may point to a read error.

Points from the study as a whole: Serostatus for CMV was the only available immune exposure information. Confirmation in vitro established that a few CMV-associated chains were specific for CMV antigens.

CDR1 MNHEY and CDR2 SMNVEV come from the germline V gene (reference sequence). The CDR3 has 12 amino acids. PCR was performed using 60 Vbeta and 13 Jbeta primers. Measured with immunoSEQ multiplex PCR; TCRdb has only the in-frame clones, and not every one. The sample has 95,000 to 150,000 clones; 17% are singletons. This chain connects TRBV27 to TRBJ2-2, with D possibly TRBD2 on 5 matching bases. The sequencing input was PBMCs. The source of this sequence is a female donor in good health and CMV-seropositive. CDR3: CTQPGSTGELFF. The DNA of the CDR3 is TGCACGCAGCCGGGGTCCACCGGGGAGCTGTTTTTT.